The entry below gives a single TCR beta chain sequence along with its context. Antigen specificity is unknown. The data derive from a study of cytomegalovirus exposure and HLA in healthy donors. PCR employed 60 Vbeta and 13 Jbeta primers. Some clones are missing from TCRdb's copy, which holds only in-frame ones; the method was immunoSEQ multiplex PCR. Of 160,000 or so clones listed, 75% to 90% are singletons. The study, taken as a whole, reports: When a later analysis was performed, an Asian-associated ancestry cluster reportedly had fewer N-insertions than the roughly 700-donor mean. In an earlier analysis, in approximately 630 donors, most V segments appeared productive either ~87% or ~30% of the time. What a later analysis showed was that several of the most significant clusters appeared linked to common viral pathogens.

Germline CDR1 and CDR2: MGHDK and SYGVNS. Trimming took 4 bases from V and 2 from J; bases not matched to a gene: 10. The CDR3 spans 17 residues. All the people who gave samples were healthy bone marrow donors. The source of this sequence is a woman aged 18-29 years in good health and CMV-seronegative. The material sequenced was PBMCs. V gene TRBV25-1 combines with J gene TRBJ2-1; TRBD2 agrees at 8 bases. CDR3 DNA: TGTGCCAGCAGTGCCCCGGGGGGCGGGGGGCCCTACAATGAGCAGTTCTTC. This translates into CASSAPGGGGPYNEQFF. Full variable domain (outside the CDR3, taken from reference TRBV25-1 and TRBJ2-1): EADIYQTPRYLVIGTGKKITLECSQTMGHDKMYWYQQDPGMELHLIHYSYGVNSTEKGDLSSESTVSRIRTEHFPLTLESARPSHTSQYLCASSAPGGGGPYNEQFFGPGTRLTVL.